This T cell receptor beta chain was captured by sequencing in a study of shared clonotypes between healthy human individuals. Study observations and caveats: Memory subsets had estimated richness that was generally smaller than that of naive subsets.

The germline V gene encodes CDR1 MNHEY and CDR2 SMNVEV (reference sequence). This CDR3 comprises 17 residues. J gave up 3 bases and V 6 bases, and 15 bases lay outside the gene matches. This clone was detected only a few times. Its target is unknown. The test was conducted at deep level. Using immunoSEQ multiplex PCR, the repertoire was profiled, and TCRdb retains in-frame clones only, with some absent. The table records 150,000 to 200,000 clones, approximately 92% of them present only once. What was sequenced was naive CD4+ T cells sorted from blood. Subset given: CD45RA+ positively selected. This clonotype was sampled from a woman in her twenties or thirties in good health. The rearrangement joins TRBV27 to TRBJ2-7; 9 positions agree with TRBD2. The CDR3 reads CASRFLGVGSGSYEQYF. CDR3 coding DNA: TGTGCCAGCAGATTCCTCGGCGTCGGTAGCGGGAGCTACGAGCAGTACTTC.